The clone carrying this T cell receptor (beta chain) occurred once. Some clones are missing from TCRdb's copy, which holds only in-frame ones; the method was immunoSEQ multiplex PCR. Among about 1.5 million clones, approximately 97% were seen once, and the ten largest hold over 1%. This sample is drawn from a study of shared clonotypes between healthy human individuals. Germline CDR1 and CDR2: MNHEY and SVGAGI. The CDR3 runs 16 residues. V lost 0 bases and J lost 5, with 16 bases in between. The sample consisted of naive CD4+ T cells sorted from blood. Indicated subset: CD45RA+ positively selected. The receptor was derived from a man under 40 in good health. The V call is TRBV6-5, the J call TRBJ2-5; D might be TRBD2 (6 bases). CDR3 sequence: CASSYSNIGRGETQYF. The DNA of the CDR3 is TGTGCCAGCAGTTACTCGAATATCGGGAGAGGGGAGACCCAGTACTTC.